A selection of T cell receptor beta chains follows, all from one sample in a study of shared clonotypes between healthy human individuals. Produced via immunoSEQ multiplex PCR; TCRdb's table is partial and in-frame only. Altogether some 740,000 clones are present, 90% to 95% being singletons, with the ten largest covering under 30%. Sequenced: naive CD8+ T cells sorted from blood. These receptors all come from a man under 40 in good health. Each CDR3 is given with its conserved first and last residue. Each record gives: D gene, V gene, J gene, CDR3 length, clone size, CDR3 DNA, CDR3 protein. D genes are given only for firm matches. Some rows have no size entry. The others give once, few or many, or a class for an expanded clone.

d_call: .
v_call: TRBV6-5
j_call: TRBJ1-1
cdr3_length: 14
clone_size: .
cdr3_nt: TGTGCCAGCAGTCCAGGGGATTGGGACACTGAAGCTTTCTTT
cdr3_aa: CASSPGDWDTEAFF

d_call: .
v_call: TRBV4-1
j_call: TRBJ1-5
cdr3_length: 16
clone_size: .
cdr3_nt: TGCGCCAGCAGCCAAGCACCACCTGAATCTGATCAGCCCCAGCATTTT
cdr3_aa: CASSQAPPESDQPQHF

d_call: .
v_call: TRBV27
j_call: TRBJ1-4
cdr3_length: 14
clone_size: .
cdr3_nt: TGTGCCAGCGCGAAAGGGATGGAAAATGAAAAACTGTTTTTT
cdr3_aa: CASAKGMENEKLFF

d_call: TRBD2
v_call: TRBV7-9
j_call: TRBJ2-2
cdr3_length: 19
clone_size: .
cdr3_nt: TGTGCCAGCAGCTTAGACCCGGGACTAGCGGGCACGAACACCGGGGAGCTGTTTTTT
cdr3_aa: CASSLDPGLAGTNTGELFF

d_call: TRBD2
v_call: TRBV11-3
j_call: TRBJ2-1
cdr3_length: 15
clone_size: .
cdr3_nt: TGTGCCAGCAGCCACGGACTAGCGGGTTACAATGAGCAGTTCTTC
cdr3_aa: CASSHGLAGYNEQFF

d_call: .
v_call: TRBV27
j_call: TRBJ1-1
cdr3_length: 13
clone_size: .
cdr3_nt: TGTGCCAGCAGTTACGGAGCGGGCACTGAAGCTTTCTTT
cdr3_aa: CASSYGAGTEAFF

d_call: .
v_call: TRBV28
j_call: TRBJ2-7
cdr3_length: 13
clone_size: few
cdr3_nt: TGTGCCAGCGAGGGGACCGGACCCTACGAGCAGTACTTC
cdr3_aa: CASEGTGPYEQYF

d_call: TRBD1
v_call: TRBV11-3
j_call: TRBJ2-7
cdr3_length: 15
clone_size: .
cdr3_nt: TGTGCCAGCAGCATATCCGGGACAGGGACCCACGAGCAGTACTTC
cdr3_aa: CASSISGTGTHEQYF

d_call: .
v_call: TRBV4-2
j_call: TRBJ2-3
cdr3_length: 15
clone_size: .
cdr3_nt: TGTGCCAGCAGCCAATACTGGGGAAGCACAGATACGCAGTATTTT
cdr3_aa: CASSQYWGSTDTQYF

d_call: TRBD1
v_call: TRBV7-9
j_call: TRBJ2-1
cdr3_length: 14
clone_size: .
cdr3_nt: TGTGCCAGCAGCGCCGGGACAGGTCTGAATGAGCAGTTCTTC
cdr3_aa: CASSAGTGLNEQFF

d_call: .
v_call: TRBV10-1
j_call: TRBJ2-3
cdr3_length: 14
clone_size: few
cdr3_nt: TGCGCCAGCAGCGTAGAATCTAGCACAGATACGCAGTATTTT
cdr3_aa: CASSVESSTDTQYF

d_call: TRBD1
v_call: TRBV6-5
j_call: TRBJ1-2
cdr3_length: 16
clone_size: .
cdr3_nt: TGTGCCAGCAGTTACTCTTCAGGGGGGATGAACTATGGCTACACCTTC
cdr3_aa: CASSYSSGGMNYGYTF

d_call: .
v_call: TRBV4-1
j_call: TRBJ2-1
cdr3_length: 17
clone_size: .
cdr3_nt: TGCGCCAGCAGCCAACCTACGGGACTCCGATCCTACAATGAGCAGTTCTTC
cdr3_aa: CASSQPTGLRSYNEQFF

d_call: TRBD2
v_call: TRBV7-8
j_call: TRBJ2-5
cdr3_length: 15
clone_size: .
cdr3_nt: TGTGCCAGCAGCTTAGGGCTAGCGGGATCCGAGACCCAGTACTTC
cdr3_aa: CASSLGLAGSETQYF

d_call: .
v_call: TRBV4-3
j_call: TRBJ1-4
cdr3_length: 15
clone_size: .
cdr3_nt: TGCGCCAGCAGCCAAGATTCAGGGATGGCAGAAAAACTGTTTTTT
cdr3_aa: CASSQDSGMAEKLFF

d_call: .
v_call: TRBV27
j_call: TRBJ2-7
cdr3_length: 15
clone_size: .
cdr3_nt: TGTGCCAGCAGTCCCTTATTGGACACCGCGGACGAGCAGTACTTC
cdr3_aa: CASSPLLDTADEQYF

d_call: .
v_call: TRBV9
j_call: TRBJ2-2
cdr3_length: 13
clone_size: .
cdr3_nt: TGTGCCAGCAGCGAACAGGGAACCGGGGAGCTGTTTTTT
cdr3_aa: CASSEQGTGELFF

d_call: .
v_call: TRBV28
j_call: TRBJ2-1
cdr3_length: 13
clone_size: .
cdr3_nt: TGTGCCAGCAGTTTCCGAATCCCGGTCATTGATTTCTTC
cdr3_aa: CASSFRIPVIDFF

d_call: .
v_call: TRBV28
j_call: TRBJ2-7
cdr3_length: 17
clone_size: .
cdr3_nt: TGTGCCAGCAGTGCCCTGGCTTGGGACGGAAGCAGCTACGAGCAGTACTTC
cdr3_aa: CASSALAWDGSSYEQYF

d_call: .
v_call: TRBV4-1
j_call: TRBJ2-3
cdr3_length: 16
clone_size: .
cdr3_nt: TGCGCCAGCAGCCAGATAGCGGACTCCTACACAGATACGCAGTATTTT
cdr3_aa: CASSQIADSYTDTQYF

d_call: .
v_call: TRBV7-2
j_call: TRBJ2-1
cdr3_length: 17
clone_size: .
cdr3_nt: TGTGCCAGCAGAACCGAGGGGGTTATCCTACCCTACAATGAGCAGTTCTTC
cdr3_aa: CASRTEGVILPYNEQFF

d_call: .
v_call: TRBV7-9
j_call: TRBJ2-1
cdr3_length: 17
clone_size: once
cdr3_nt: TGTGCCAGCAGGCCTACCGGGACTGCCGGGACCCCCCCTGAGCAGTTCTTC
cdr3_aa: CASRPTGTAGTPPEQFF